What follows are 11 T cell receptor beta chains derived from one specimen sequenced in a study of blood T cell repertoires in COVID-19. Here immunoSEQ multiplex PCR was the method, and the copy in TCRdb shows in-frame clones only, minus some. The profile shows 100,000 to 120,000 clones, almost 80% of them singletons. The sample consisted of peripheral blood. These receptors were taken from a woman older than 75 with active or convalescent COVID-19.

V and J are TRBV7-9 and TRBJ1-1; weak D call: TRBD1 (5 bases). Trimming pared 5 bases from V and 1 base from J, leaving 20 bases between. This CDR3 spans 17 amino acids. Per germline, CDR1 SEHNR and CDR2 FQNEAQ (reference sequence). CDR3 sequence: CASSPTIGQGRNTEAFF. In nucleotides, the CDR3 is TGTGCCAGCAGCCCCACTATAGGTCAGGGAAGGAACACTGAAGCTTTCTTT.

The chain employs TRBV29-1 and TRBJ2-7, with D uncertain. Germline V gene lookup returns CDR1 SQVTM and CDR2 ANQGSEA. Trimming took off 8 bases at V and 5 bases at J, with 10 bases between the two ends. CDR3 length: 10 residues. This CDR3 reads CSSRGNEQYF. As DNA, the CDR3 is TGCAGCTCTAGAGGCAACGAGCAGTACTTC.

CDR3 loop: CASSHRQGLREQYF. The CDR3 DNA follows: TGTGCCAGCAGCCACCGACAGGGACTGCGGGAGCAGTACTTC. This rearrangement joins TRBV11-2 to TRBJ2-7; TRBD1 might be the D (7 bases). Trimming removed 5 bases at V and 7 bases at J, with 18 bases between. Germline lookup yields CDR1 SGHAT and CDR2 FQNNGV. The CDR3 runs to 14 residues.

This clone has just one count. The J gene is TRBJ2-2, the V gene TRBV27; D call uncertain. The V and J ends lost 5 bases and 7 bases respectively, with 8 bases between them. CDR1 and CDR2 (germline): MNHEY, SMNVEV (reference sequence). The CDR3 spans 12 residues. DNA for the CDR3: TGTGCCAGCAGTCCGCCGGGCGGGGAGCTGTTTTTT. Translating it yields CASSPPGGELFF.

The V gene is TRBV9, the J gene TRBJ2-3; 7 positions agree with TRBD1. The germline gives CDR1 SGDLS, CDR2 YYNGEE. The J segment lost 1 base and the V segment lost 3 bases, leaving 8 bases of the junction unmatched. This CDR3 has 16 amino acids. The CDR3 DNA follows: TGTGCCAGCAGCGCCCTCGACAGGGCGGGCACAGATACGCAGTATTTT. Its translation: CASSALDRAGTDTQYF.

In its sample, this clone was seen a few times. CDR3 region: CASSPRTSGSQGQYF. The DNA of the CDR3 is TGTGCCAGCAGCCCCCGGACTAGCGGGAGTCAGGGGCAGTACTTC. The V gene is TRBV14, the J gene TRBJ2-7; TRBD2 matches 13 bases. The CDR3 totals 15 residues. V dropped 4 bases and J dropped 9; count of bases not matched to a gene: 9. Per germline, CDR1 SGHDN and CDR2 FVKESK.

The CDR3 protein is CASSLASVAVNTEAFF. In nucleotides, the CDR3 is TGTGCCAGCAGCTTAGCGTCGGTGGCGGTGAACACTGAAGCTTTCTTT. The chain has TRBV7-8 and TRBJ1-1, with D unclear. The germline V gene encodes CDR1 SGHVS and CDR2 FQNEAQ. CDR3 length: 16 amino acids. The V end was cut by 0 bases, the J end by 0 bases, with 11 bases between.

The chain is built from TRBV21-1 and TRBJ1-4. TRBV21-1 is a pseudogene. CDR3 length: 16 amino acids. This CDR3 reads CADTGGAPWTNEKLFF. The CDR3 region has the DNA TGTGCCGATACTGGGGGGGCCCCCTGGACTAATGAAAAACTGTTTTTT.

V and J are TRBV6-5 and TRBJ1-2; TRBD1 agrees at 10 bases. The germline V gene encodes CDR1 MNHEY and CDR2 SVGAGI. J gave up 5 bases and V 6 bases, and 6 bases lay outside the gene matches. The CDR3 runs 14 residues. The CDR3 loop is CASSLDRGLYGYTF. The CDR3 coding sequence is TGTGCCAGCAGCTTGGACAGGGGGTTATATGGCTACACCTTC.

The V call is TRBV6-5, the J call TRBJ2-7; 11 bases agree with TRBD2. Trimming took 7 bases from V and 2 from J; bases not matched to a gene: 7. The CDR3 has 15 amino acids. The germline gives CDR1 MNHEY, CDR2 SVGAGI. The CDR3, as DNA: TGTGCCAGCACTCAGACTAGCGGGACTCCCTACGAGCAGTACTTC. It yields the protein CASTQTSGTPYEQYF.

This sequence joins TRBV3-1 (or the pseudogene TRBV3-2) and TRBJ1-2; 8 bases match TRBD1. V shed 6 bases, J shed 4 bases, and the junction held 7 bases outside the gene matches. Germline CDR1 reads LGHDT; CDR2 reads YNNKEL (reference sequence). The CDR3 runs to 14 residues. The CDR3 here is CASSPGTGPYGYTF. The CDR3 DNA reads as TGTGCCAGCAGTCCCGGGACAGGCCCCTATGGCTACACCTTC.